Listed below are T cell receptor beta chains from one sample, sequenced in a study of blood T cells in healthy people across ages. TCRdb used MiXCR to reprocess the 5' RACE reads, holding one entry per CDR3 protein. The sample has more than 900,000 distinct CDR3 sequences, almost 30% seen once; the top ten hold 10%. This sample also belongs to another study, concerning T cells of mothers and their children.

The specimen sequenced was blood. These receptors were taken from a middle-aged woman in good health. The CDR3 runs from the conserved cysteine through the conserved F or W.

v_call cdr3_aa
TRBV6-2/TRBV6-3 CASSYSGQVLETQYF
TRBV10-2 CASSVTLRTDTQYF
TRBV7-9 CASSERGSRGTDTQYF
TRBV7-2 CAGSLKGSTYEQYF
TRBV6-5 CASSSAENYGYTF
TRBV20-1 CSARAPDSLEAFF
TRBV11-1 CASSSGVQGGYEQYF
TRBV4-1 CASSQGGVVGANVLTF
TRBV10-3 CAISDSGLEGYTF
TRBV29-1 CSVALAGGSYEQYF
TRBV10-3 CAISVEKSNQPQHF
TRBV20-1 CSASFQGTEAFF
TRBV4-2 CASSQDPAGYGYTF
TRBV5-6 CASSPGTGYGNEQFF
TRBV20-1 CSARTDIMGLDAEAFF
TRBV29-1 CSVEGGPSSYNEQYF
TRBV4-1 CASSHIGGNQPQHF
TRBV7-2 CASSLEGIGYGCTF
TRBV28 CASSPPIGTDTQYF
TRBV27 CASSFLGPAETDTQYF
TRBV11-2 CASMTGRFLSGANVLTF
TRBV7-2 CASSSGGTGVYEQFF
TRBV27 CASSSSLRENTEAFF
TRBV4-1 CASSQDRSGGANVLTF
TRBV20-1 CSALPGQGYSNQPQHF
TRBV20-1 CSALWRGQETQYF
TRBV30 CAWSRDRADQPQHF
TRBV12-3/TRBV12-4 CASSTLEGGTEAFF